This T cell receptor beta chain comes out of a study of shared clonotypes between healthy human individuals. Across the study: Researchers drew samples from two women and three men aged 18 to 49.

Clones were sequenced by immunoSEQ multiplex PCR, and TCRdb holds only the in-frame ones, with some missing. The repertoire holds approximately 700,000 clones, roughly 73% seen once, with around 1.8% in the top ten. All the donors were Caucasian adults who lived in Nashville, Tennessee. Regarding this clone: No antigen is known for it.

The CDR3 is 14 amino acids. Germline assignment: CDR1 LNHDA and CDR2 SQIVND (reference sequence). Losses at the gene ends were 1 base for V and 7 bases for J; bases not matched to a gene: 6. Whole-study findings and limits: Clonotypes shared by all four sorted-subset donors had higher generation probabilities than non-shared clonotypes.

Sequences were obtained from memory CD4+ T cells sorted from blood. Subset of the sample: CD45RA-negative fraction. The TCR originated in a woman under 40 in good health. The gene calls are TRBV19 and TRBJ1-2; 7 bases agree with TRBD1. This CDR3 is CASSIAGDSFGYTF. DNA of the CDR3: TGTGCCAGTAGTATAGCCGGGGACAGTTTTGGCTACACCTTC.